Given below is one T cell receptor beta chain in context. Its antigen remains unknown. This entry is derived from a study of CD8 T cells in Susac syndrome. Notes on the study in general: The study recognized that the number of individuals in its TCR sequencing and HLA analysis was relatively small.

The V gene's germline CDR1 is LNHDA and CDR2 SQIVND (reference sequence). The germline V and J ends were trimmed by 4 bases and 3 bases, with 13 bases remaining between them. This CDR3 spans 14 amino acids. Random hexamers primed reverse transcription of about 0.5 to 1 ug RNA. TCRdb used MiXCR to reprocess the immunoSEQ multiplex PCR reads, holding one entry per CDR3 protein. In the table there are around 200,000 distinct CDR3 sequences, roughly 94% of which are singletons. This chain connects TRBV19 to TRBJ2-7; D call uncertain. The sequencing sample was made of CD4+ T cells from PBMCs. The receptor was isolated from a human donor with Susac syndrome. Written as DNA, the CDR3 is TGTGCCAGTAGTACCCAATTCCGGCGCTACGAGCAGTACTTC. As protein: CASSTQFRRYEQYF.